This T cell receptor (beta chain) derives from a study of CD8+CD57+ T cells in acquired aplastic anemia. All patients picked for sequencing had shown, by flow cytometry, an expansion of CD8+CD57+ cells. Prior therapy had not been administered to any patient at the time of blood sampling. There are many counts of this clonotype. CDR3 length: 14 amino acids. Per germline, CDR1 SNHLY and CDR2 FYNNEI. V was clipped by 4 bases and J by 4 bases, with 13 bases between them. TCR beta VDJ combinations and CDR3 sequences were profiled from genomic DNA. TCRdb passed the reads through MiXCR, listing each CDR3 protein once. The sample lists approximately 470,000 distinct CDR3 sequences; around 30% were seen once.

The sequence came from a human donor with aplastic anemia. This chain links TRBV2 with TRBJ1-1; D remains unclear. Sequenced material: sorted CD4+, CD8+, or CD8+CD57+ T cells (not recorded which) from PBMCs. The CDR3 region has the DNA TGTGCCAGCAGTGGGTCTGGGATCGGCACTGAAGCTTTCTTT. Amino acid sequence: CASSGSGIGTEAFF.